This T cell receptor beta chain is drawn from a study of T cell clonality in common variable immunodeficiency (dated by TCRdb to the mid-2010s). Looking up the germline V gene yields CDR1 SGHTA and CDR2 FQGNSA. The CDR3 numbers 14 residues from cysteine through phenylalanine. The CDR3 was read in part: 33 bases, with the frame set at base 1. This clone was seen repeatedly, ten times or more. The antigen it recognizes is unknown. Compared with germline, one end of the junction differs, possibly owing to a read error. The read ends 3 residues shy of where the CDR3 ends; the end is completed using the germline J gene. Most of the CVID patients and most of the healthy controls were of Caucasian heritage. Heparinized peripheral whole blood samples of roughly 5 to 8.5 ml were obtained from each donor. Genomic DNA from adults with common variable immune deficiency (CVID) and from healthy adult controls was used to sequence TCRbeta CDR3 repertoires. A total of some 22 healthy adult volunteers (around 12 female and around 10 male; age range roughly 23 to 66 years, mean age around 31) were included in the control group. Diluted blood was density-centrifuged over Hypaque 1077 or Ficoll-Paque to isolate peripheral blood mononuclear cells. Unsorted mononuclear cells served as the source of genomic DNA, which was extracted either by Qiagen column purification or by a centrifugation-based method.

On the study overall, not on this receptor specifically: Healthy controls shared more TCRbeta clones with each other than CVID subjects shared among themselves (p < 0.0001). TCRbeta clonality was higher in CVID subjects than in healthy controls (t-test p = 0.018), and the increase was most characteristic of about a third of subjects. Correlations of repertoire features with clinical complications were constrained by heterogeneity among patients within the CVID cohort. Fewer deletions and N-nucleotide insertions were reportedly observed in CVID TCRbeta sequences, and highly modified clones with 13 or more V deletions were reportedly absent from CVID TCRbeta sequences. Although equal DNA input was used, an average of roughly 80,000 unique sequences per sample was obtained for controls, compared with roughly 33,000 for CVID samples. According to the authors, finding the cause of the higher clonality in CVID would require sequencing the repertoires of T cell subpopulations.

Equivalent amounts of genomic DNA from CVID and control samples were used as sequencing input. For every sample, a 60 bp segment covering the rearranged TCRbeta CDR3 region was amplified and then sequenced. TCRbeta amplification used the immunoSEQ assay, a bias-corrected multiplex PCR with high-throughput sequencing. The authors' analysis ran thus. Every unique nucleotide sequence counted as a clone and was annotated with V, D and J genes, copy number and frequency. Sequences were labeled productive if in frame, and non-productive if out of frame or containing stop codons. As previously described, clonality was calculated on the basis of Shannon's entropy. The predicted amino acid sequences of productive clones were used to derive the mean CDR3 Kyte-Doolittle hydropathy. Scaled V gene usage was hierarchically clustered using Manhattan distance and complete linkage with the R hclust function. Clone sharing by CDR3 amino acid sequence was assessed by resampling 12 repertoires per group over 100 rounds. The repertoires were searched for approximately 72 published EBV-specific TCRbeta sequences and almost 250 published CMV-specific TCRbeta sequences. A couple of CVID samples that yielded fewer than 10,000 sequences were excluded from the analysis, so 40 to 50 CVID repertoires were retained. Imported from immuneACCESS, the table was reduced by TCRdb to in-frame sequences with V and J called. These copies leave out some clones; in studies compared against another copy, an unresolved V gene accounts for under half, and the cause of the remainder is not known. V and J calls and clone size are those listed in that table; D and trimming were worked out from the DNA. This sample has about 81,000 clones in the table, none counted a single time. The ten largest make up around 0.8% of the sample.

Rearrangement joined TRBV7-2 to TRBJ2-7, with no confident D gene call. Sequenced: peripheral blood mononuclear cells. This TCR was recovered from a person aged 18-70 years in good health. The DNA read from the CDR3 is TGTGCCAGCAGTTTAGGTGGCAGTCTTTACGAG. Translated, it gives CASSLGGSLYE. The full CDR3 protein reads CASSLGGSLYEQYF.